These T cell receptor beta chains were read from a single sample in a study of T cell responses to AZD1222 COVID-19 vaccine. Repertoires were generated with immunoSEQ multiplex PCR, while TCRdb's copy carries only in-frame clones and drops some. The top ten clones hold approximately 2.7% of a sample with about 110,000 clones, around 90% of them seen once. Sequencing used peripheral blood, obtained 28 days after the second AZD1222 dose. The source is an adult who received the AZD1222 COVID-19 vaccine. The CDR3 runs from the conserved cysteine through the conserved F or W. A D gene is named only where the DNA matches it firmly.

TRBV27	.	TRBJ1-2	TGTGCCAGCAGTACGAGGCAGAACTATGGCTACACCTTC	CASSTRQNYGYTF
TRBV5-1	TRBD1	TRBJ1-5	TGCGCCAGCAGCTTGGGGGACAGTCTCAATCAGCCCCAGCATTTT	CASSLGDSLNQPQHF
TRBV12-3/TRBV12-4	.	TRBJ2-7	TGTGCCAGCAGTCAAGGGGTGGGGGAGCAGTACTTC	CASSQGVGEQYF
TRBV5-6	.	TRBJ2-4	TGTGCCAGCAGCCGCTGGGGACTAGCCAAAAACATTCAGTACTTC	CASSRWGLAKNIQYF
TRBV18	.	TRBJ1-2	TGTGCCAGCTCACCACGCCAGGCTCACTATGGCTACACCTTC	CASSPRQAHYGYTF
TRBV9	.	TRBJ1-4	TGTGCCAGCAGCCCCGGGGGCGCGGCTAATGAAAAACTGTTTTTT	CASSPGGAANEKLFF
TRBV10-3	TRBD1	TRBJ2-1	TGTGCCATCAGTGAGAGGGGACAGGGGGGCTCCTACAATGAGCAGTTCTTC	CAISERGQGGSYNEQFF
TRBV6-5	.	TRBJ1-2	TGTGCCAGCAGTTACTCGTGGAGGAGGGACTACACCTTC	CASSYSWRRDYTF
TRBV6-5	TRBD1	TRBJ1-1	TGTGCCACCGTTCGACCACAGGGGGACTATGGGGCTTTCTTT	CATVRPQGDYGAFF
TRBV5-4	.	TRBJ1-4	TGTGCCAGCAGCTTGAGGACATCCACAACTAATGAAAAACTGTTTTTT	CASSLRTSTTNEKLFF
TRBV9	TRBD2	TRBJ2-1	TGTGCCAGCAGCGTTCTAGCGGGGGGGCACAATGAGCAGTTCTTC	CASSVLAGGHNEQFF
TRBV12-3/TRBV12-4	TRBD1	TRBJ1-2	TGTGCCAGCAGGAAGACAGGGTTGGATGGCTACACCTTC	CASRKTGLDGYTF
TRBV5-1	TRBD1	TRBJ2-7	TGCGCCAGCAGCGTGAGGACAGGCGAGCAGTACTTC	CASSVRTGEQYF
TRBV19	.	TRBJ1-2	TGTGCCAGTAGTATAGCGGCAGGCGATTTCGATGGCTACACCTTC	CASSIAAGDFDGYTF
TRBV6-5	.	TRBJ2-7	TGTGCCAGCAGTTTATTCGTTGGGGGGTCCTACGAGCAGTACTTC	CASSLFVGGSYEQYF
TRBV6-5	TRBD1	TRBJ2-5	TGTGCCAGCAGCAAGCAGGGGGCGAGCAAGGAGACCCAGTACTTC	CASSKQGASKETQYF
TRBV24-1	.	TRBJ2-1	TGTGCCACCAGTGGCCTCCTAGGCGATGAGCAGTTCTTC	CATSGLLGDEQFF
TRBV28	.	TRBJ2-2	TGTGCCAGCAGTTTAATGGAGACCGGGGAGCTGTTTTTT	CASSLMETGELFF
TRBV6-6	.	TRBJ1-4	TGTGCCAGCAGTCTACCGGGACATGCTGAAAAACTGTTTTTT	CASSLPGHAEKLFF
TRBV5-1	.	TRBJ1-6	TGCGCCAGCAGCTTGGCCGATATGGGGTCTAATTCACCCCTCCACTTT	CASSLADMGSNSPLHF